Many counts were recorded for the clone carrying this T cell receptor beta chain. This specimen belongs to a study of spatial heterogeneity in lung cancer. The CDR3 runs to 13 residues. V lost 3 bases and J 10 bases, leaving 16 bases between the germline ends. Germline CDR1 and CDR2: GTSNPN and SVGIG (reference sequence). Time point of the sample: sample taken at primary tumor resection. Whole RNA, isolated from tumor, nontumor lung or frozen PBMC, was sequenced without prior sorting. TCRdb independently ran MiXCR on the 5' RACE reads; one entry per CDR3 protein. The sample has approximately 49,000 distinct CDR3 sequences, approximately 5% seen once.

This chain connects TRBV30 to TRBJ2-4; D is unresolved. This clonotype originated in a male donor with early-stage non-small cell lung cancer. Material: PBMCs, obtained at surgery. The CDR3 here is CAWSPRWSGIQYF. The CDR3 nucleotides are TGTGCCTGGAGCCCCCGGTGGTCCGGGATTCAGTACTTC.